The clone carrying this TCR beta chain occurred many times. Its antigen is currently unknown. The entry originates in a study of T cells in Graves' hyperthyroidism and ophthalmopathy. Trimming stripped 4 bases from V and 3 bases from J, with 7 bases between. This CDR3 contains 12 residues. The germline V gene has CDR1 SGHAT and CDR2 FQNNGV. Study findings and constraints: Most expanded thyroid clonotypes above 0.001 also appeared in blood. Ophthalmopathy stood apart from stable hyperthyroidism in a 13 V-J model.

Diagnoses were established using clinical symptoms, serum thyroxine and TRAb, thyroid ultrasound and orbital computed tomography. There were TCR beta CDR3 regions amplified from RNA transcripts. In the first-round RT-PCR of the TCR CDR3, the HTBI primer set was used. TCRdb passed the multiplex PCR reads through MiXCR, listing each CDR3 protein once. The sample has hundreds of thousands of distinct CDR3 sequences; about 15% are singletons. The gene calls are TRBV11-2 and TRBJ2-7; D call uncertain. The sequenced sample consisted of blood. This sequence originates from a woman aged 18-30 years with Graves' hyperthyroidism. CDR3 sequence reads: CASSSSRYEQYF. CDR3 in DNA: TGTGCCAGCAGCTCCTCGCGCTACGAGCAGTACTTC.